Sequencing of this T cell receptor (beta chain) was carried out in a study of cytomegalovirus exposure and HLA in healthy donors. Use of 60 Vbeta and 13 Jbeta primers characterized the PCR. Produced via immunoSEQ multiplex PCR; TCRdb's table is partial and in-frame only. In the table there are around 150,000 clones, about 72% of which are singletons. Note on this clone: Its antigen is not known.

Trimming pared 0 bases from V and 1 base from J, leaving 7 bases between. Germline loops: CDR1 SGHNT, CDR2 YYREEE (reference sequence). This CDR3 has 14 amino acids. Broader study findings: For TCR beta chains, V- and J-gene trimming was later linked to a missense DCLRE1C variant.

This clonotype was sampled from a man aged 35 to 55 in good health and CMV-seronegative. Sequencing was carried out using PBMCs. The chain links TRBV5-4 to TRBJ1-2; D remains ambiguous. The CDR3, as DNA: TGTGCCAGCAGCTTGGGGCTTGATAACTATGGCTACACCTTC. This gives the protein CASSLGLDNYGYTF.